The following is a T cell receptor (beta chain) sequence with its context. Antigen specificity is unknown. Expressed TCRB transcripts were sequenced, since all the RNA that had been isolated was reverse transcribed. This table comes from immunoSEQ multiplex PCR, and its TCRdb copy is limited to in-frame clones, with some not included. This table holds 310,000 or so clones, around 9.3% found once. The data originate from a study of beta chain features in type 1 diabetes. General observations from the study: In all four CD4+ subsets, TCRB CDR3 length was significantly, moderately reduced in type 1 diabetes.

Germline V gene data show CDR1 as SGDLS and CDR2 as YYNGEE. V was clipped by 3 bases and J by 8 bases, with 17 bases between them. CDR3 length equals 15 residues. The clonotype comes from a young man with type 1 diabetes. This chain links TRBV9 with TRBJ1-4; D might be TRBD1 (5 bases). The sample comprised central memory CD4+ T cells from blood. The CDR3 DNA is TGTGCCAGCAGCGCCGGGACCTACGAGGGAGAAAAACTGTTTTTT. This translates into CASSAGTYEGEKLFF.